What follows describes a single TCR beta chain. Its antigen is not yet known. No per-base quality is available; no much larger clone lies one base away. The data belong to a study of T cell responses to AZD1222 COVID-19 vaccine (dated by TCRdb to the early 2020s). Background for the entire study: AZD1222 recipients whose second dose came at about 4 weeks and those whose second dose came at about 12 weeks were combined into one group, since spike-specific TCR depth and breadth did not differ between the two schedules. A total of under 250 trial participants underwent TCR sequencing, of whom about 200 had received two doses of AZD1222 and some 25 had received two doses of the MenACWY control vaccine. Trial participants were enrolled by age into 18-55, 56-69 and 70-plus year subgroups, with roughly 160, 29 and 62 TCR-sequenced participants respectively.

What the time point label conveys for this sample: baseline before first vaccination. The vaccinee samples were drawn from two UK trials, COV001 and COV002, one of which was a single-blind randomized controlled phase 2/3 trial testing AZD1222 (ChAdOx1 nCoV-19) in healthy adults. For TCRbeta chain sequencing, PBMC samples from trial participants were taken at day 0 and at day 28 after the second dose. Paper-wide results and their limitations: The vaccine-associated CD4 TCRs covered the entire spike protein, and the dominant responses fell in regions 160-218 and 743-854. Most participants were white British and females outnumbered males, and the authors suggested that clonal diversity may have been underestimated. Epitopes outside the regions mutated in the B.1.351 and B.1.1.7 variants were reportedly recognized by nearly half of the unique spike-specific TCRs. A significant rise in spike-specific TCR breadth and depth was observed after two AZD1222 doses relative to day 0 and relative to MenACWY recipients. Because no day 14 peak-response samples were available, repertoires were characterized only after the peak T cell response. The 56-69-year group was small, and its depth increase did not reach significance, likely because of low power. Only 5 to 7 AZD1222 recipients were SARS-CoV-2 seropositive at baseline, limiting conclusions about previously exposed vaccinees.

The CDR3 numbers 16 residues from cysteine through phenylalanine. Only the CDR3 part of the read is kept: 48 bases, read in frame from the first base. Trimming at the junction amounts to 4 bases on V and 3 bases on J, and the germline ends lie 18 bases apart. The CDR1 and CDR2 encoded by the germline V gene (reference sequence) are LGHDT and YNNKEL. The CDR3 regions of human TCRbeta chains were analyzed by immunosequencing. Turning to the authors' computational methods: TCRs in the repertoires were matched against a reference library of SARS-CoV-2-specific TCRs that had been generated with the MIRA antigen-specificity platform. Breadth was defined as the fraction of unique TCRs that were SARS-CoV-2-associated. Depth was defined as the fraction of total T cells that were SARS-CoV-2-associated. Using the MIRA data, each spike-specific TCR was assigned both to the spike region to which the TCR was reactive and to a CD4 or CD8 class. Log10-transformed breadth and depth values were compared by one-way ANOVA with Sidak's multiple comparisons tests. TCRdb limited this immuneACCESS table to in-frame rearrangements with V and J called. A share of clones is missing; checked studies link under half to unresolved V genes, and the rest is unexplained. V, J and clone size derive from that table, while D and trimming were established from the DNA sequence. Here the sample has around 120,000 clones; roughly nine tenths occur a single time. Around 30% of the sample is held by the ten biggest clonotypes.

The TCR originated in an adult in good health. Sequences were derived from peripheral blood, sampled on day 0 of AZD1222 vaccination. This chain is built from TRBV3-1 (or the pseudogene TRBV3-2) and TRBJ1-1; TRBD1 could be the D gene, as 6 bases match. CDR3 protein: CASSLTAGDWDTEAFF. The bases read TGTGCCAGCAGCCTAACGGCAGGGGATTGGGACACTGAAGCTTTCTTT.